This T cell receptor beta chain emerged from a study of control samples from healthy donors and cancer patients. Measured with immunoSEQ multiplex PCR; TCRdb has only the in-frame clones, and not every one. This table holds approximately 100,000 clones, around nine tenths found once. Germline V gives CDR1 MNHEY, CDR2 SVGAGI. V dropped 5 bases and J dropped 4 bases, with 18 bases sitting between them. The CDR3 length is 15 residues. The TCR comes from a man aged 25-45 years in good health. V usage is TRBV6-5 and J usage is TRBJ2-7; the D gene is possibly TRBD1 (5 bases). The sequenced sample consisted of blood. CDR3 in amino acids: CASSPRTSKAYEQYF. The CDR3 DNA reads TGTGCCAGCAGTCCTCGGACATCTAAGGCTTACGAGCAGTACTTC.